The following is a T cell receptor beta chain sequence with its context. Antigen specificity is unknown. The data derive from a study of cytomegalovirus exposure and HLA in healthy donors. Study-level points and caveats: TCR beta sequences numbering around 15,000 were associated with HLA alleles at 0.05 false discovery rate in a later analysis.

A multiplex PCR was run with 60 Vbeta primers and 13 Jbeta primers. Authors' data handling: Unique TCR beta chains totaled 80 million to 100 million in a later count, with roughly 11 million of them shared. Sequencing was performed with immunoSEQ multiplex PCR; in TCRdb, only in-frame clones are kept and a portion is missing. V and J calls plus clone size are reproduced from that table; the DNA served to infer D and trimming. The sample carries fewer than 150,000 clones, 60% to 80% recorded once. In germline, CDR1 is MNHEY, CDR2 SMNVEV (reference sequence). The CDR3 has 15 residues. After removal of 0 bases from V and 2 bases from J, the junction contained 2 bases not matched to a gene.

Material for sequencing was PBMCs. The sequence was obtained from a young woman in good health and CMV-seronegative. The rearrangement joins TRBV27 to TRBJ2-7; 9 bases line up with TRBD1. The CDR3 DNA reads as TGTGCCAGCAGTTTATCCCGGGACAGGGCCTACGAGCAGTACTTC. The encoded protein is CASSLSRDRAYEQYF.